Shown below are 26 T cell receptor beta chains from a single sample sequenced in a study of OX40 agonist ivuxolimab in advanced cancers. Library method: the immunoSEQ multiplex PCR assay. TCRdb holds this immuneACCESS table with in-frame rearrangements only. Some clones are missing; in checked studies, unresolved V genes explain under half, and the rest has no known cause. Recorded for this sample are over 15,000 clones; approximately 92% of them occurred a single time. The ten largest make up roughly 28% of the sample. This sample comprised CD4+ or CD8+ T cells sorted from blood, obtained in a trial of the OX40 agonist ivuxolimab. Every receptor here comes from an adult with an advanced solid tumor such as melanoma, head and neck, liver or kidney cancer.

This clone came up a few times. This rearrangement joins TRBV5-6 to TRBJ1-1, with D maybe TRBD1 (6 bases). The CDR3 covers 14 residues. Between the trimmed V and J ends, which lost 5 bases and 3 bases, there was a span of 14 bases. CDR1 and CDR2 from the germline V gene are SGHDT and YYEEEE. In DNA form, the CDR3 reads TGTGCCAGCAGTCTGGGGGAGGGGGACACTGAAGCTTTCTTT. Translated: CASSLGEGDTEAFF.

The rearrangement uses TRBV9 and TRBJ2-2; D perhaps matches TRBD1 (5 bases). This CDR3 spans 16 amino acids. The ends were cut back, 1 base at V and 1 base at J, with 11 bases in the middle. Looked up from germline, CDR1 is SGDLS and CDR2 is YYNGEE. CDR3 sequence (DNA): TGTGCCAGCAGCGTACACGACAGACTGAACACCGGGGAGCTGTTTTTT. Its protein product is CASSVHDRLNTGELFF. Based on the CDR3 plus reference TRBV9 and TRBJ2-2, the full variable domain is DSGVTQTPKHLITATGQRVTLRCSPRSGDLSVYWYQQSLDQGLQFLIQYYNGEERAKGNILERFSAQQFPDLHSELNLSSLELGDSALYFCASSVHDRLNTGELFFGEGSRLTVL.

This clone was observed a few times. The junction and the germline gene differ at one end; a read error may be behind it. Additional DNA sequences in this sample encode the identical CDR3. The chain combines TRBV5-5 with TRBJ2-1; D is possibly TRBD2 (5 bases). This CDR3 is built from 13 residues. CDR1 and CDR2 from the germline V gene are SGHKS and YYEKEE (reference sequence). The CDR3 region is CASSQDYLNEQFF. The CDR3 bases are TGCGCCAGCAGCCAAGACTACCTCAATGAGCAGTTCTTC.

This chain joins TRBV23-1 and TRBJ2-7; D gene ambiguous. TRBV23-1 is filed as an ORF, its function uncertain. V lost 2 bases, J lost 4 bases, and 21 bases lay in between. CDR3 size: 17 residues. In nucleotides, the CDR3 is TGCGCCAGCAGTCAACCCGGGTCCGAAGATTTATCTTACGAGCAGTACTTC. This sequence encodes CASSQPGSEDLSYEQYF.

J is TRBJ2-2 and V is TRBV9; D is perhaps TRBD1 (6 bases). Germline values: CDR1 SGDLS, CDR2 YYNGEE. Trimming took off 2 bases at V and 4 bases at J, with 12 bases between the two ends. This CDR3 contains 15 residues. The CDR3 DNA is TGTGCCAGCAGCGTGACAGGTTCGGCCACCGGGGAGCTGTTTTTT. Protein sequence: CASSVTGSATGELFF.

The chain is built from TRBV9 and TRBJ2-7, with D perhaps TRBD1 (5 bases). V lost 3 bases to trimming and J lost 7 bases, with 23 bases between them. This CDR3 has 16 residues. Germline V CDR1 and CDR2: SGDLS, YYNGEE. The CDR3 loop is CASSEHPRVVLKEQYF. Here the CDR3 DNA reads TGTGCCAGCAGCGAGCATCCCAGGGTCGTTTTAAAAGAGCAGTACTTC.

This chain uses TRBV4-1 with TRBJ2-1; 7 bases are shared with TRBD2. Germline V gene data show CDR1 as MGHRA and CDR2 as YSYEKL. V trimming: 5 bases; J trimming: 5 bases; junction bases outside the gene matches: 12. The length of the CDR3 is 16 residues. As DNA, the CDR3 is TGCGCCAGCAGCGGACTAGTAAACATCGAGAACAATGAGCAGTTCTTC. It is translated as CASSGLVNIENNEQFF.

In nucleotides, the CDR3 is TGTGCCAGCAGTGAAATAGCTAGCGGAACCGCCAAAAACATTCAGTACTTC. Its translation: CASSEIASGTAKNIQYF. The chain links TRBV2 to TRBJ2-4; 7 bases align to TRBD2. CDR1 and CDR2 from the germline V gene are SNHLY and FYNNEI. The CDR3 spans 17 residues. J was trimmed by 1 base and V by 2 bases; bases with no gene match: 8.

The chain has TRBV5-4 and TRBJ2-5; 9 nucleotides agree with TRBD1. V lost 4 bases, J lost 5 bases, and 12 bases stayed unmatched. The CDR3 length is 16 residues. Germline assignment: CDR1 SGHNT and CDR2 YYREEE (reference sequence). The chain's CDR3 is CASSLTGTGTRETQYF. The CDR3 DNA reads as TGTGCCAGCAGCCTAACCGGGACAGGGACGAGGGAGACCCAGTACTTC.

The J gene is TRBJ1-6, the V gene TRBV5-6; no clear D gene. V lost 5 bases and J 8 bases, leaving 17 bases between the germline ends. The CDR3 totals 15 residues. Germline values: CDR1 SGHDT, CDR2 YYEEEE. The CDR3 region is CASRFSSGVDSPLHF. CDR3 DNA sequence: TGTGCCAGCAGATTTTCCTCAGGCGTGGATTCACCCCTCCACTTT.

This clone was observed a few times. The chain is built from TRBV7-2 and TRBJ2-3; TRBD1 agrees at 8 bases. CDR3 length: 15 residues. CDR1 and CDR2 (germline): SGHTA, FQGNSA. V dropped 5 bases and J dropped 4; count of bases not matched to a gene: 8. The DNA for the CDR3 is TGTGCCAGCAGCGGTGTCAGGGGGCAGGCAGATACGCAGTATTTT. Translation: CASSGVRGQADTQYF.

The rearrangement uses TRBV2 and TRBJ2-7; TRBD1 matches 10 bases. J lost 5 bases, V lost 6 bases, and 10 bases had no gene match. The CDR3 contains 15 residues. CDR1 SNHLY and CDR2 FYNNEI come from the germline V gene. The DNA of the CDR3 is TGTGCCAGCAGAGAGAGAAGACAGGGGGCCCACGAGCAGTACTTC. Encoded protein: CASRERRQGAHEQYF.

About this clone itself: A junction end diverges from the germline sequence, so it may reflect a read error. This specimen includes other DNA sequences encoding the same CDR3. V usage is TRBV7-2 and J usage is TRBJ2-3, with 8 nucleotides matching TRBD1. Germline values: CDR1 SGHTA, CDR2 FQGNSA. This CDR3 has 15 residues. CDR3 protein: CASSGGTGGTDTQYF. In DNA, the CDR3 is TGTGCTAGCAGCGGAGGGACAGGAGGCACAGATACGCAGTATTTT.

The chain links TRBV13 to TRBJ2-5, with D uncertain. Germline-derived CDR1 and CDR2 are PRHDT and FYEKMQ (reference sequence). The CDR3 sequence is 19 residues long. V lost 0 bases, J lost 0 bases, and 20 bases lay in between. The CDR3 sequence is CASSLGGPTSPWYQETQYF. CDR3 nucleotide sequence: TGTGCCAGCAGCTTAGGCGGCCCTACTTCCCCCTGGTACCAAGAGACCCAGTACTTC.

The genes are TRBV7-9 and TRBJ1-5; D remains unclear. With 3 bases removed from V and 4 bases from J, the gap between germline ends came to 10 bases. CDR3 length: 14 residues. CDR1 and CDR2 from the germline V gene are SEHNR and FQNEAQ (reference sequence). The CDR3: CASSFPGFNQPQHF. The CDR3 region has the DNA TGTGCCAGCAGCTTCCCCGGGTTTAATCAGCCCCAGCATTTT.

The DNA of the CDR3 is TGTGCCAGCAGTTTAAGGGTGGGACACAGCGCAGATACGCAGTATTTT. Protein sequence: CASSLRVGHSADTQYF. The chain has TRBV27 and TRBJ2-3; tentative D call: TRBD1 (6 bases). Trimming took 2 bases from V and 4 from J, leaving 16 bases between them. This CDR3 region has 16 residues. Germline V gene sequence: CDR1 MNHEY, CDR2 SMNVEV (reference sequence).

The chain joins TRBV5-1 to TRBJ1-1; no clear D gene. The CDR3 covers 14 residues. Germline V CDR1 and CDR2: SGHRS, YFSETQ. V shed 4 bases and J shed 3 bases, with 13 bases lying between them. CDR3 DNA: TGCGCCAGCAGCCCTACTGTTGGGGACACTGAAGCTTTCTTT. This gives the protein CASSPTVGDTEAFF.

The V gene is TRBV5-4, the J gene TRBJ2-7; possible D gene TRBD2, 5 bases. V dropped 0 bases and J dropped 7 bases, with 17 bases sitting between them. The CDR3 has 15 amino acids. Germline CDR1 is SGHNT and CDR2 is YYREEE (reference sequence). The CDR3 DNA sequence: TGTGCCAGCAGCTTGGTGCGGGCCCGGGCGGGTGAGCAGTACTTC. It encodes CASSLVRARAGEQYF.

V and J are TRBV6-1 and TRBJ2-7; D is tentatively TRBD1 or TRBD2 (7 bases each). Germline V gives CDR1 MNHNS, CDR2 SASEGT. V dropped 5 bases and J dropped 2 bases, with 16 bases sitting between them. The CDR3 runs to 15 residues. The CDR3 is CASSQREGATYEQYF. The CDR3 DNA follows: TGTGCCAGCAGTCAGAGGGAGGGGGCGACCTACGAGCAGTACTTC.

The V gene is TRBV6-4, the J gene TRBJ1-1, with D perhaps matching TRBD1 (5 bases). CDR1 is MRHNA, CDR2 SNTAGT, per germline. The CDR3 runs to 13 residues. The V end lost 11 bases, the J end lost 5 bases, and 18 bases lay between the germline ends. The DNA for the CDR3 is TGTGCCTGGACGGGACGCTCGGGTACTGAAGCTTTCTTT. The encoded protein is CAWTGRSGTEAFF.

Of note for this clone: Sequence at one end of the junction differs from germline and may be a read error. This chain uses TRBV30 with TRBJ2-3; D call uncertain. Per the germline V gene, CDR1 is GTSNPN and CDR2 is SVGIG (reference sequence). The CDR3 contains 13 residues. In DNA form, the CDR3 reads TGTGCCTGGGGTGTGGACGGCACAGATACGCAGTATTTT. The encoded protein is CAWGVDGTDTQYF. The complete variable domain, with remaining parts taken from reference TRBV30 and TRBJ2-3, reads SQTIHQWPATLVQPVGSPLSLECTVEGTSNPNLYWYRQAAGRGLQLLFYSVGIGQISSEVPQNLSASRPQDRQFILSSKKLLLSDSGFYLCAWGVDGTDTQYFGPGTRLTVL.

The chain links TRBV7-2 to TRBJ1-2; 8 bases map to TRBD1. The CDR3 contains 15 residues. CDR1 and CDR2 (germline): SGHTA, FQGNSA. Trimming at V came to 3 bases and at J to 5 bases, leaving 8 bases not matched to a gene. In DNA, the CDR3 is TGTGCCAGCAGCTTCCCAGGGGGCAATCTATATGGCTACACCTTC. This encodes CASSFPGGNLYGYTF.

The chain carries TRBV11-3 and TRBJ2-7; the D is unclear. The CDR3 is made up of 11 amino acids. In germline, CDR1 is SGHNT, CDR2 YENEEA. Trimming removed 2 bases from V and 3 bases from J, with 2 bases in between. The CDR3 spells CASSLIYEQYF. DNA for the CDR3: TGTGCCAGCAGCTTAATCTACGAGCAGTACTTC.

This chain connects TRBV5-3 to TRBJ2-2; a weak D match, TRBD2 (6 bases). TRBV5-3 is known as an ORF, though its function is uncertain. V was cut by 8 bases and J by 3 bases, with 17 bases left in between. This CDR3 spans 15 amino acids. CDR3 sequence (DNA): TGTGCCAGCAGCCCCGGAGGGAGCTACACCGGGGAGCTGTTTTTT. Its protein product is CASSPGGSYTGELFF.

The chain joins TRBV9 to TRBJ2-1; TRBD1 matches 7 bases. The germline V gene has CDR1 SGDLS and CDR2 YYNGEE. V was clipped by 4 bases and J by 8 bases; unmatched bases: 3. The CDR3 covers 12 residues. As DNA, the CDR3 is TGTGCCAGCAGCCTTACAGGGGATGAGCAGTTCTTC. Protein sequence: CASSLTGDEQFF.

V gene TRBV5-4 combines with J gene TRBJ2-7; 10 nucleotides agree with TRBD2. The CDR3 runs to 15 residues. V lost 0 bases and J lost 4; bases outside the gene matches: 4. Looked up from germline, CDR1 is SGHNT and CDR2 is YYREEE (reference sequence). CDR3 sequence reads: CASSLGLAGVYEQYF. The CDR3 DNA follows: TGTGCCAGCAGCTTGGGTCTAGCGGGAGTTTACGAGCAGTACTTC.